Included here is one T cell receptor beta chain sequence, with context. The antigen remains undetermined. This entry comes from a study of radiotherapy plus CTLA-4 blockade in lung cancer. Study-wide results and caveats: Blood TCR clones of tumor origin expanded after radiotherapy plus ipilimumab. Early blood T cell clone dynamics, with interferon-beta, were reported to best predict response.

The ends lost 1 base at V and 5 bases at J; junction bases unmatched: 7. The CDR3 runs to 15 residues. The V gene's germline CDR1 is SGHTA and CDR2 FQGNSA. Sequencing used immunoSEQ multiplex PCR; TCRdb keeps in-frame clones, though not all of them. The sample holds approximately 40,000 clones, approximately 71% seen once. The rearrangement links TRBV7-2 to TRBJ2-5, with TRBD2 matching 7 bases. This specimen consisted of peripheral blood, obtained from a patient treated with radiotherapy plus ipilimumab. This receptor was obtained from a human donor with non-small cell lung cancer whose response to radiotherapy plus ipilimumab could not be evaluated. CDR3 amino acids: CASSLGRGRSETQYF. CDR3 nucleotide sequence: TGTGCCAGCAGCTTAGGTCGCGGGAGAAGTGAGACCCAGTACTTC.